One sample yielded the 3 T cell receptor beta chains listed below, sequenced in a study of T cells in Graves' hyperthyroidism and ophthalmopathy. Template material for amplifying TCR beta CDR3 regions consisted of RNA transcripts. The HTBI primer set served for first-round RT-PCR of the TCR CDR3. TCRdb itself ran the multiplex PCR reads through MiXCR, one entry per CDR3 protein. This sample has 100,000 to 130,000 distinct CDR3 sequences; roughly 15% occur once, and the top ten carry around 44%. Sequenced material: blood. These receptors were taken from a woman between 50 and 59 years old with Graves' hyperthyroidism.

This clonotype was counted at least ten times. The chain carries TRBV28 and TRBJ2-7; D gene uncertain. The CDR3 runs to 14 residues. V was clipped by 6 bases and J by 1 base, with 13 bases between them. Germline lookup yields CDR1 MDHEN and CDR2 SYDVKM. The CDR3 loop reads CASRPQKTSYEQYF. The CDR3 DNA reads TGTGCCAGCAGACCACAGAAGACGTCCTACGAGCAGTACTTC. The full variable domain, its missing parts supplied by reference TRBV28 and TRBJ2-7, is DVKVTQSSRYLVKRTGEKVFLECVQDMDHENMFWYRQDPGLGLRLIYFSYDVKMKEKGDIPEGYSVSREKKERFSLILESASTNQTSMYLCASRPQKTSYEQYFGPGTRLTVT.

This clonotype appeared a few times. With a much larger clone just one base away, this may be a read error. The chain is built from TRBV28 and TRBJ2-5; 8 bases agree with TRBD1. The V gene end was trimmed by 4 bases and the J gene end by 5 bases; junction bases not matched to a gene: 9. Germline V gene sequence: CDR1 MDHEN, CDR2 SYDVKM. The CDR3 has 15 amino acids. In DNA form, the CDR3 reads TGTGCCAGCAGTTCCCTCGGACAGGGAATGGAGACCCAGTACTTC. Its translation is CASSSLGQGMETQYF.

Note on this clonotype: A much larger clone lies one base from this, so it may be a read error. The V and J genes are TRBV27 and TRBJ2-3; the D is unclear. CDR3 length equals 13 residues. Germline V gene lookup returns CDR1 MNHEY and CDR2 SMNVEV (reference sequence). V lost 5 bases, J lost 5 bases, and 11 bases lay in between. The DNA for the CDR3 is TGTGCCAGCAGTCACTGGGAAGGAGATACGCAGTATTTT. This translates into CASSHWEGDTQYF.